This T cell receptor beta chain was retrieved from a study of T cells in localized non-small cell lung cancer. Study-level findings and limits: Longer overall survival accompanied higher blood T cell density. T cell clonality was highest in uninvolved adjacent lung, above tumor.

Remarks on this clone: Its target is unknown.

Clones were sequenced by immunoSEQ multiplex PCR, and TCRdb holds only the in-frame ones, with some missing. The table lists approximately 54,000 clones, approximately 82% of them singletons, with 20% in the top ten. The CDR3 consists of 15 residues. V was clipped by 2 bases and J by 2 bases, with 12 bases between them. Germline CDR1 SGHRS, CDR2 YFSETQ. The specimen comprised peripheral blood, sampled before any cancer treatment. The sequence came from a female donor older than 55 with stage II squamous cell lung carcinoma. The chain carries TRBV5-1 and TRBJ2-3, with D perhaps matching TRBD1 or TRBD2 (5 bases each). CDR3 DNA: TGCGCCAGCAGCTTCCAAAGGGACCCCACAGATACGCAGTATTTT. This encodes CASSFQRDPTDTQYF.